This TCR beta chain was captured by sequencing in a study of identical twins (TCRdb year 2016). At the level of the whole study: TCR alpha and beta repertoires from monozygotic twins, unrelated adults of various ages and cord blood were deep-sequenced to test whether fetal clonotypes persist. To rule out contamination, the twin experiments were replicated at different times with different library preparation protocols.

Every donor was a healthy Caucasian. Three pairs of female monozygotic twins, all aged 18 to 29 years, made up the twin cohort. RNA for TCR libraries was isolated from peripheral blood mononuclear cells. CDR1 and CDR2, per the germline V gene, are MNHNS and SASEGT. V is pared back by 2 bases and J by 2 bases, with 9 bases lying between the germline termini. From its cysteine to its phenylalanine, the CDR3 spans 14 amino acids. Just CDR3 DNA is preserved here, 42 bases in frame from base 1. The library was obtained by 5' RACE. Instrument used: Illumina HiSeq 2000. A universal primer binding site was introduced by template switching, and a unique molecular identifier was present in the final cDNA, enabling accurate counting of TCR cDNA molecules. First-strand cDNA for TCR alpha and beta chains was synthesized from specific primers in the conserved constant-segment region. To control for contamination, every cDNA library was double barcoded, receiving both a SMART-Mk sample barcode and Illumina barcodes. TruSeq adapter sequences along with Illumina sample barcodes were introduced in two successive PCR steps. Sequencing of the TCR alpha and beta cDNA libraries was done on the Illumina HiSeq platform using custom primers. Per the authors' processing: MiGEC was used to process raw reads and extract unique molecular identifiers, and MiXCR was used to find CDR3 positions. For each individual, recombination models were inferred using an EM algorithm with the repgenHMM and IGoR tools. The analysis of shared clonotypes was done with the tcR package in R, with sharing normalized by the product of cloneset sizes. Out-of-frame nonproductive sequences were analyzed to study raw recombination free of thymic and clonal selection effects. TCRdb redid the processing of the public reads, applying fastp at Q25 and MiXCR, and retained in-frame beta chains. CDR3 protein sequences are deduplicated, and each keeps its most common genes and DNA. The V and J calls come from TCRdb's annotation, not from the publication. Recorded for this sample are over 550,000 distinct CDR3 sequences; around 7.5% of them occurred a single time. The ten largest account for approximately 1.5% of the sample.

This clonotype was detected a few times. The antigen this receptor binds is unknown. The record has no base qualities; no much larger clone is one base away. The research as a whole found: In monozygotic twins, recombination models systematically underestimated out-of-frame TCR alpha sharing, but the models matched the sharing seen between unrelated individuals. Invariant T cells such as MAIT and iNKT could partly confound zero-insertion analyses, though diverse VJ usage argued against this for most clonotypes. Excess twin sharing in beta out-of-frame sequences was weaker because fewer shared sequences lowered the signal-to-noise ratio. Because the same donors could not be followed over many years, conclusions were based on cross-sectional statistical analysis. Fewer insertions were carried by abundant cord blood beta clonotypes; a weaker similar trend was observed in young adult naive repertoires, while no such trend was observed in memory repertoires. Compared with coincidental sharing between unrelated individuals, an excess of low generation-probability sequences was observed among out-of-frame TCR alpha sequences shared between twins.

The same sample was also used in a study of yellow fever vaccine responses in identical twins. The second study's paper adds: According to the authors, in identical twins the way T cells responded to vaccination appeared partly convergent and partly personalized. Focusing on identical twins, the study followed the T cell clones that responded to the vaccine, and did so with precision.

The sequence was obtained from a woman between 18 and 29 years old in good health. Material for sequencing was PBMCs. Here the chain combines TRBV6-1 and TRBJ1-1; no D gene is confidently identified. This receptor carries the CDR3 CASSELKVNTEAFF. The bases are TGTGCCAGCAGTGAATTGAAGGTCAACACTGAAGCTTTCTTT.